Presented here are 8 T cell receptor beta chains from one specimen sequenced in a study of blood T cell repertoires in COVID-19. Measured with immunoSEQ multiplex PCR; TCRdb has only the in-frame clones, and not every one. The table has about 360,000 clones, nearly 90% seen once. Sequencing was carried out using PBMCs or T cells enriched from blood (not recorded which). The receptors originated from a middle-aged woman with acute COVID-19.

This rearrangement joins TRBV6-5 to TRBJ1-1; D is undetermined. The germline V and J ends were trimmed by 6 bases and 0 bases, with 8 bases remaining between them. The germline gives CDR1 MNHEY, CDR2 SVGAGI. This CDR3 is built from 13 residues. This CDR3 reads CASSATLNTEAFF. For the CDR3, the DNA is TGTGCCAGCAGCGCTACGCTGAACACTGAAGCTTTCTTT.

The chain is built from TRBV5-6 and TRBJ1-1; D gene ambiguous. V was cut by 4 bases and J by 4 bases, with 11 bases left in between. Germline V lookup: CDR1 SGHDT, CDR2 YYEEEE. The CDR3 has 13 residues. CDR3 sequence: CASSRPLTTEAFF. CDR3 sequence (DNA): TGTGCCAGCAGCCGCCCACTTACCACTGAAGCTTTCTTT.

V and J are TRBV30 and TRBJ1-2, with D hard to call. The CDR3 has 14 residues. V lost 3 bases, J lost 2 bases, and 13 bases lay in between. In germline, CDR1 is GTSNPN, CDR2 SVGIG (reference sequence). The CDR3 coding sequence is TGTGCCTGGAGAGGAGGAACACCGAACTATGGCTACACCTTC. Its translation is CAWRGGTPNYGYTF.

This clone was picked up one time. This chain connects TRBV19 to TRBJ1-1, with 8 bases lining up with TRBD1. The CDR3 consists of 17 residues. V dropped 5 bases and J dropped 1; count of bases not matched to a gene: 12. The V gene's germline CDR1 is LNHDA and CDR2 SQIVND (reference sequence). CDR3 amino acids: CASSYGQGAHGNTEAFF. CDR3 DNA sequence: TGTGCCAGTAGTTACGGACAGGGAGCCCACGGGAACACTGAAGCTTTCTTT.

The chain joins TRBV27 to TRBJ2-2, with D unclear. Germline V gene lookup returns CDR1 MNHEY and CDR2 SMNVEV (reference sequence). The CDR3 is 11 amino acids. V gave up 10 bases and J gave up 1 base, with 4 bases separating them. The CDR3 nucleotides are TGTGCCACCCAGAACACCGGGGAGCTGTTTTTT. Amino acid sequence: CATQNTGELFF.

The chain couples TRBV7-9 to TRBJ2-2; the D gene is possibly TRBD2 (6 bases). CDR1 and CDR2 (germline): SEHNR, FQNEAQ (reference sequence). The V end lost 3 bases, the J end lost 4 bases, and 15 bases lay between the germline ends. This CDR3 spans 16 amino acids. CDR3: CASSLGIPGVTGELFF. CDR3 nucleotides: TGTGCCAGCAGCTTGGGAATTCCGGGGGTCACCGGGGAGCTGTTTTTT.

The chain has TRBV7-2 and TRBJ2-2; D gene ambiguous. From germline, CDR1 is SGHTA and CDR2 FQGNSA. The V end was cut by 6 bases, the J end by 1 base, with 9 bases between. The CDR3 loop spans 14 amino acids. The chain's CDR3 is CASRSFLNTGELFF. DNA for the CDR3: TGTGCCAGCAGATCCTTCCTGAACACCGGGGAGCTGTTTTTT.

The CDR3 nucleotides read TGTGCCAGCACCCTCGGGGGTAGTCTAGGCTATGGCTACACCTTC. Translated, it gives CASTLGGSLGYGYTF. The chain links TRBV3-1 (or the pseudogene TRBV3-2) to TRBJ1-2, with a possible D match to TRBD1 (5 bases). Germline V CDR1 and CDR2: LGHDT, YNNKEL (reference sequence). The ends were cut back, 7 bases at V and 4 bases at J, with 19 bases in the middle. The CDR3 is 15 residues long.